Below are 23 T cell receptor beta chains sequenced from a single sample in a study of cytomegalovirus exposure and HLA in healthy donors. The PCR ran on 60 Vbeta and 13 Jbeta primers. This table comes from immunoSEQ multiplex PCR, and its TCRdb copy is limited to in-frame clones, with some not included. The table records approximately 50,000 clones, around 85% of them present only once. Sequencing input: PBMCs. The receptors derive from a boy between 10 and 17 years old in good health and CMV-seropositive.

This chain uses TRBV19 with TRBJ1-1; D may be TRBD1 (6 bases). This CDR3 spans 13 amino acids. Per the germline V gene, CDR1 is LNHDA and CDR2 is SQIVND (reference sequence). V was trimmed by 7 bases and J by 8 bases, leaving 17 bases between them. CDR3 bases: TGTGCCAGTACCCCAGGACAGAGGGGAGAAGCTTTCTTT. Translated: CASTPGQRGEAFF. Full variable domain (remainder filled in from reference TRBV19 and TRBJ1-1): DGGITQSPKYLFRKEGQNVTLSCEQNLNHDAMYWYRQDPGQGLRLIYYSQIVNDFQKGDIAEGYSVSREKKESFPLTVTSAQKNPTAFYLCASTPGQRGEAFFGQGTRLTVV.

The chain employs TRBV29-1 and TRBJ2-4; TRBD2 might be the D (5 bases). Germline values: CDR1 SQVTM, CDR2 ANQGSEA. The CDR3 length is 12 residues. Trimming took off 3 bases at V and 4 bases at J, with 7 bases between the two ends. The CDR3 here is CSVDGGKNIQYF. The CDR3 DNA follows: TGCAGCGTTGATGGCGGGAAAAACATTCAGTACTTC.

The genes are TRBV6-1 and TRBJ1-6, with D unresolved. V lost 8 bases and J lost 9, with 8 bases in between. The V gene's germline CDR1 is MNHNS and CDR2 SASEGT. The CDR3 has 11 amino acids. This CDR3 is CASLGSSPLHF. The CDR3 nucleotides read TGTGCCAGCCTGGGGAGTTCACCCCTCCACTTT.

V usage is TRBV9 and J usage is TRBJ1-6, with D possibly matching TRBD1 (5 bases). Per germline, CDR1 SGDLS and CDR2 YYNGEE. Trimming took 7 bases from V and 5 from J, leaving 13 bases between them. This CDR3 has 14 residues. The CDR3 loop reads CASGPGLHNSPLHF. As DNA, the CDR3 is TGTGCCAGCGGACCGGGACTGCATAATTCACCCCTCCACTTT.

This clone was detected only once. This sequence joins TRBV12-5 and TRBJ2-4; possible D gene TRBD2, 6 bases. The CDR3 extends over 16 amino acids. The germline gives CDR1 LGHNT, CDR2 FRNRAP. Trimming pared 2 bases from V and 0 bases from J, leaving 11 bases between. The CDR3 DNA reads TGTGCTAGTGGTTTGAGCGGGTTTGGAGCCAAAAACATTCAGTACTTC. Its translation is CASGLSGFGAKNIQYF.

This rearrangement joins TRBV15 to TRBJ2-7; 13 nucleotides agree with TRBD2. The CDR3 has 20 residues. Germline lookup yields CDR1 LNHNV and CDR2 YYDKDF (reference sequence). Losses at the gene ends were 4 bases for V and 3 bases for J; bases not matched to a gene: 18. The chain's CDR3 is CATSKPRVGPGLAGVYEQYF. In DNA, the CDR3 is TGTGCCACCAGCAAACCCCGGGTAGGTCCAGGACTAGCGGGGGTCTACGAGCAGTACTTC. Based on the CDR3 plus reference TRBV15 and TRBJ2-7, the full variable domain is DAMVIQNPRYQVTQFGKPVTLSCSQTLNHNVMYWYQQKSSQAPKLLFHYYDKDFNNEADTPDNFQSRRPNTSFCFLDIRSPGLGDTAMYLCATSKPRVGPGLAGVYEQYFGPGTRLTVT.

The chain has TRBV19 and TRBJ2-5; 11 nucleotides align to TRBD1. TRBJ2-7 matches the DNA end more closely, so the J call is doubtful. The CDR3 has 17 amino acids. CDR1 is LNHDA and CDR2 is SQIVND in the germline V gene (reference sequence). The CDR3 bases are TGTGCCAGTAGTACCCCTAGACAAGGGACAGGGGGAGGCGAGCAGTACTTC. Translation: CASSTPRQGTGGGEQYF.

The rearrangement joins TRBV10-2 to TRBJ1-5; D is ambiguous. The germline V gene has CDR1 WSHSY and CDR2 SAAADI. The V end was cut by 5 bases, the J end by 1 base, with 18 bases between. This CDR3 region has 17 residues. CDR3 amino acids: CASSPAPRTGSNQPQHF. Here the CDR3 DNA reads TGCGCCAGCAGTCCGGCCCCGCGCACGGGGAGCAATCAGCCCCAGCATTTT.

This chain connects TRBV5-5 to TRBJ1-6; D may be TRBD1 (5 bases). In germline, CDR1 is SGHKS, CDR2 YYEKEE (reference sequence). Deletions cut 6 bases from V and 11 bases from J, with 12 bases between. The CDR3 has 12 residues. This CDR3 reads CASNQGNTPLHF. CDR3 coding DNA: TGTGCCAGCAACCAGGGAAACACACCCCTCCACTTT.

This clone has a single count. The rearrangement links TRBV18 to TRBJ2-5, with a weak D call TRBD1 (6 bases). Germline-derived CDR1 and CDR2 are KGHSH and LQKENI. The CDR3 is made up of 14 amino acids. V dropped 2 bases and J dropped 2 bases, with 9 bases sitting between them. Here the CDR3 DNA reads TGTGCCAGCTCACCATACAGGGAGCAAGAGACCCAGTACTTC. Translation gives CASSPYREQETQYF.

The V and J genes are TRBV7-2 and TRBJ1-2; TRBD1 matches at 10 bases. The CDR3 runs to 16 residues. The germline gives CDR1 SGHTA, CDR2 FQGNSA. The V segment lost 5 bases and the J segment 4 bases; nucleotides outside the gene matches: 10. DNA of the CDR3: TGTGCCAGCAGCCCTAGACCGGGACAGGGGCCCTATGGCTACACCTTC. This codes for CASSPRPGQGPYGYTF.

The sample holds one count of this clone. In nucleotides, the CDR3 is TGTGCCAGCAGCCAAAACACAGGAGATACGCAGTATTTT. Residues: CASSQNTGDTQYF. The genes are TRBV9 and TRBJ2-3; maybe TRBD1 (5 bases). In germline, CDR1 is SGDLS, CDR2 YYNGEE. V lost 4 bases to trimming and J lost 5 bases, with 11 bases between them. The CDR3 extends over 13 amino acids.

The gene calls are TRBV10-3 and TRBJ2-7; TRBD1 might be the D (6 bases). Trimming left V 5 bases short and J 5 bases short, with 13 bases between. The CDR3 has 13 amino acids. CDR1 and CDR2 from the germline V gene are ENHRY and SYGVKD. The CDR3 protein is CAISSRGEDEQYF. CDR3 nucleotides: TGTGCCATCAGTAGCAGGGGTGAGGACGAGCAGTACTTC.

This clone was seen only a few times. The gene calls are TRBV2 and TRBJ1-4; weak D call: TRBD1 (5 bases). Trimming removed 10 bases at V and 0 bases at J, with 15 bases between. CDR3 length: 15 residues. The germline V gene encodes CDR1 SNHLY and CDR2 FYNNEI. In nucleotides, the CDR3 is TGTGCCATCGCCCGACAGATTGCAACTAATGAAAAACTGTTTTTT. Translated, it gives CAIARQIATNEKLFF.

The chain recombines TRBV5-5 with TRBJ2-1; 12 positions match TRBD2. The germline V gene has CDR1 SGHKS and CDR2 YYEKEE (reference sequence). This CDR3 has 15 residues. Losses at the gene ends were 5 bases for V and 9 bases for J; bases not matched to a gene: 9. CDR3 coding DNA: TGTGCCAGCAGGGACCTAGCGGGGGGGGACACTGAGCAGTTCTTC. Protein sequence: CASRDLAGGDTEQFF.

The J gene is TRBJ1-4, the V gene TRBV19; no definite D call. Trimming shortened V by 4 bases and J by 7 bases, and 16 bases separated the two germline ends. In germline, CDR1 is LNHDA, CDR2 SQIVND (reference sequence). CDR3 length equals 15 residues. CDR3 sequence (DNA): TGTGCCAGTAGTAGTTGGGAGTTGCAGGTTGAAAAACTGTTTTTT. Amino acid sequence: CASSSWELQVEKLFF.

This chain connects TRBV6-1 to TRBJ2-3, with D perhaps TRBD2 (6 bases). This CDR3 region has 16 residues. The germline gives CDR1 MNHNS, CDR2 SASEGT. Trimming removed 0 bases from V and 0 bases from J, with 10 bases in between. CDR3 nucleotide sequence: TGTGCCAGCAGTGAAGCCGCGGGGACTAGCACAGATACGCAGTATTTT. Translated: CASSEAAGTSTDTQYF.

This chain links TRBV5-5 with TRBJ1-2; no clear D. V shed 4 bases and J shed 8 bases, with 21 bases lying between them. This CDR3 contains 15 residues. Germline V CDR1 and CDR2: SGHKS, YYEKEE (reference sequence). The CDR3 bases are TGTGCCAGCAGCCAACCCACCTCTCCCGTCTACGGCTACACCTTC. Translating gives CASSQPTSPVYGYTF.

This clone was picked up a small number of times. The chain recombines TRBV13 with TRBJ2-1, with a weak D call TRBD2 (5 bases). V lost 8 bases to trimming and J lost 10 bases, with 6 bases between them. The germline gives CDR1 PRHDT, CDR2 FYEKMQ (reference sequence). The CDR3 sequence is 9 residues long. The DNA for the CDR3 is TGTGCCAGCGGGAGAGAGCAGTTCTTC. Protein sequence: CASGREQFF.

The chain employs TRBV28 and TRBJ2-5; D is uncertain. Trimming took 6 bases from V and 4 from J, leaving 18 bases between them. The CDR3 runs to 15 residues. Germline V CDR1 and CDR2: MDHEN, SYDVKM. The DNA of the CDR3 is TGTGCCAGCAGGGCTTTCCTGGGCAGTCGAGAGACCCAGTACTTC. Translating it yields CASRAFLGSRETQYF.

The V call is TRBV5-5, the J call TRBJ2-5, with 7 bases lining up with TRBD2. The CDR3 contains 15 residues. From germline, CDR1 is SGHKS and CDR2 YYEKEE (reference sequence). The V and J ends lost 3 bases and 5 bases, in that order; junction bases with no gene match: 10. This CDR3 is CASSWQAGSEETQYF. The CDR3 coding sequence is TGTGCCAGCAGCTGGCAAGCGGGGAGTGAGGAGACCCAGTACTTC. The entire variable domain, with the rest obtained from reference TRBV5-5 and TRBJ2-5, is as follows: DAGVTQSPTHLIKTRGQQVTLRCSPISGHKSVSWYQQVLGQGPQFIFQYYEKEERGRGNFPDRFSARQFPNYSSELNVNALLLGDSALYLCASSWQAGSEETQYFGPGTRLLVL.

The chain carries TRBV12-5 and TRBJ2-1; a possible D gene is TRBD1 (5 bases). From germline, CDR1 is LGHNT and CDR2 FRNRAP. V shed 6 bases and J shed 1 base, with 10 bases lying between them. The CDR3 totals 14 residues. In DNA form, the CDR3 reads TGTGCTAGTGGGGCAGGGTGGTCCTACAATGAGCAGTTCTTC. This translates into CASGAGWSYNEQFF.

This clone is a singleton in its sample. Other DNA sequences in this sample translate to the same CDR3. The chain carries TRBV7-8 and TRBJ2-7; TRBD2 matches at 10 bases. This CDR3 spans 15 amino acids. V gave up 0 bases and J gave up 5 bases; unmatched junction bases: 4. The germline V gene has CDR1 SGHVS and CDR2 FQNEAQ. CDR3 coding DNA: TGTGCCAGCAGCTTAGCCCTAGCGGGGGTCGACGAGCAGTACTTC. Translated, it gives CASSLALAGVDEQYF.